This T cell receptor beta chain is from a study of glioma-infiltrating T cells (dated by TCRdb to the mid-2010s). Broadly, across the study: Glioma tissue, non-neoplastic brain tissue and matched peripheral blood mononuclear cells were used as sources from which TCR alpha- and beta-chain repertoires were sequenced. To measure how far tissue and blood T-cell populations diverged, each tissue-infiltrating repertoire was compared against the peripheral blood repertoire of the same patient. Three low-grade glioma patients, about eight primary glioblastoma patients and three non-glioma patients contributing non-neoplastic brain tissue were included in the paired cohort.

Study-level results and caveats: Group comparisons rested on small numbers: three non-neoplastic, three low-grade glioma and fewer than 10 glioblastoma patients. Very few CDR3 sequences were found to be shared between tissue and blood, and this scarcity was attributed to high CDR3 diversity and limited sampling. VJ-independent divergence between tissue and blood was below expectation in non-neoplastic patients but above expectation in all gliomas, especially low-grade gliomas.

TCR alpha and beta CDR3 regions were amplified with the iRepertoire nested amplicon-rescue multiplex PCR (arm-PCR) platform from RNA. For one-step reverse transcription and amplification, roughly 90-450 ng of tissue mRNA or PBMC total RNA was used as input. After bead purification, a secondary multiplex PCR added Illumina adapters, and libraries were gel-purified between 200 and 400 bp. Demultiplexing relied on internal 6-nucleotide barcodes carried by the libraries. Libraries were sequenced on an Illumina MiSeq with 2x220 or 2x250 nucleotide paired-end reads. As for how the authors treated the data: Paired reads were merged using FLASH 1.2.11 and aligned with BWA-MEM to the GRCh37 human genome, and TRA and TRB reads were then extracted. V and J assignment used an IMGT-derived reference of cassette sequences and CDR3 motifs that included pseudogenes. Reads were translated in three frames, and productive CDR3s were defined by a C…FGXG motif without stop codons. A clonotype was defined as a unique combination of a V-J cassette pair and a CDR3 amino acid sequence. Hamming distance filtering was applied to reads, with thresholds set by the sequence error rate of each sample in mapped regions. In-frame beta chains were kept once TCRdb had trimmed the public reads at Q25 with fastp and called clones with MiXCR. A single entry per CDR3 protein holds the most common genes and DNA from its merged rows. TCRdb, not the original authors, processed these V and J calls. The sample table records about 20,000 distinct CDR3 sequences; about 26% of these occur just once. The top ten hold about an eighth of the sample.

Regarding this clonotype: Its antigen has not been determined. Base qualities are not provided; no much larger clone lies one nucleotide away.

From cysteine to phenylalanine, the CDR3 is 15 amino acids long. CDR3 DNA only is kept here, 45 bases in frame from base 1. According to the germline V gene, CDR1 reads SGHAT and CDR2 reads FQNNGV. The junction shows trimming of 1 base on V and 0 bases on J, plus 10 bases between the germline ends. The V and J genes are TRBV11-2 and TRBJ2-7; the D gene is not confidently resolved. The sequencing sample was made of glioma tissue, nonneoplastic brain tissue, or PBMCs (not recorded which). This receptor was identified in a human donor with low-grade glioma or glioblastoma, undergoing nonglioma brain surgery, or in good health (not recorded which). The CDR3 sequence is CASSLGLFSSYEQYF. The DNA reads TGTGCCAGCAGCTTAGGGCTCTTCAGCTCCTACGAGCAGTACTTC. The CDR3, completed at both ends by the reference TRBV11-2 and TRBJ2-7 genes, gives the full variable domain EAGVAQSPRYKIIEKRQSVAFWCNPISGHATLYWYQQILGQGPKLLIQFQNNGVVDDSQLPKDRFSAERLKGVDSTLKIQPAKLEDSAVYLCASSLGLFSSYEQYFGPGTRLTVT.